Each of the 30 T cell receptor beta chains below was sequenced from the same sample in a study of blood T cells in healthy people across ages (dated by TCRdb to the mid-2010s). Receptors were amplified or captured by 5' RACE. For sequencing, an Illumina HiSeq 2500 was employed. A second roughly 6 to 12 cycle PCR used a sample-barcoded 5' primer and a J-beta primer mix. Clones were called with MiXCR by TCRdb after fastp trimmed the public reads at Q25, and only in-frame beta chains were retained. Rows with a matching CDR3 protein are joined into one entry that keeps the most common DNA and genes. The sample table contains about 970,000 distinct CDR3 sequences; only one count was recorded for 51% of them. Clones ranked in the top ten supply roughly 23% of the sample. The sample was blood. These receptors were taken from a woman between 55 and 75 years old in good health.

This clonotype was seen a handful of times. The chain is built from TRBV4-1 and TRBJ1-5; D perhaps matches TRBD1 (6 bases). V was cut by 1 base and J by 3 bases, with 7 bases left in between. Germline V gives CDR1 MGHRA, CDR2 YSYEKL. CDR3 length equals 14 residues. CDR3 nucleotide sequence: TGCGCCAGCAGCCAAGGACAGGTCAATCAGCCCCAGCATTTT. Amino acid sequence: CASSQGQVNQPQHF.

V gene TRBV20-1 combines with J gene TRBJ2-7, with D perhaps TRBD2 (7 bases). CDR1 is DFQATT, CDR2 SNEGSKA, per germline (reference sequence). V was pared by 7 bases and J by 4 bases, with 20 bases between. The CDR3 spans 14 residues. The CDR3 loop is CSVKRSGGGYEQYF. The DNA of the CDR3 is TGCAGTGTAAAGAGATCGGGGGGCGGATACGAGCAGTACTTC.

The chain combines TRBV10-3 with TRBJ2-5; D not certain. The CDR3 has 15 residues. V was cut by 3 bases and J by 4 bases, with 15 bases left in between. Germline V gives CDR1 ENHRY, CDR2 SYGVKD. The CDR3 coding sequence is TGTGCCATCAGTGAATCGGGTACGGATGGAGAGACCCAGTACTTC. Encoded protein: CAISESGTDGETQYF.

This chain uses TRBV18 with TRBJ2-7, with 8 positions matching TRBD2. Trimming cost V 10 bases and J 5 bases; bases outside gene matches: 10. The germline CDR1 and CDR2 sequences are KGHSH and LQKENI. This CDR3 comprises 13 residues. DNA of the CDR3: TGTGCCACCCGGTGGAGCGGGAGTAACGAGCAGTACTTC. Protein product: CATRWSGSNEQYF.

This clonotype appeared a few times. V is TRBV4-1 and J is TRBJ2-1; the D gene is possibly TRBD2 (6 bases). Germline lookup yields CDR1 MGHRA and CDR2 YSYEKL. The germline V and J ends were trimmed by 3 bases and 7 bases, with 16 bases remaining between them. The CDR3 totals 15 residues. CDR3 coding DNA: TGCGCCAGCAGCCACCCCCGGGACTCGGGTAATGAGCAGTTCTTC. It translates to CASSHPRDSGNEQFF.

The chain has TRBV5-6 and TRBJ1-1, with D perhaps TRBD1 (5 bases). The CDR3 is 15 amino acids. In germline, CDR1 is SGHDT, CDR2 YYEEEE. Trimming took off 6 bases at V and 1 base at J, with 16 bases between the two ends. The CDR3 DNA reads TGTGCCAGCACCCGATGGGACCGACAGAACACTGAAGCTTTCTTT. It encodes CASTRWDRQNTEAFF.

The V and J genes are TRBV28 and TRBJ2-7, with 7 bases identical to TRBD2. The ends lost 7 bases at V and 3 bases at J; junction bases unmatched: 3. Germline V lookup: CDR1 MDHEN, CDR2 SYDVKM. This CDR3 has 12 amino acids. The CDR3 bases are TGTGCCAGCACTGCTAGCGGCTACGAGCAGTACTTC. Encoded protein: CASTASGYEQYF.

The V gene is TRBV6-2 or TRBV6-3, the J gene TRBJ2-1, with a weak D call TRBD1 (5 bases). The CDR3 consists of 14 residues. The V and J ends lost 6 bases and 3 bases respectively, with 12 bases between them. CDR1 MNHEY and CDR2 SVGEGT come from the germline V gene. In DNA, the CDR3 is TGTGCCAGCAGAGGACAAGCCCTCTACAATGAGCAGTTCTTC. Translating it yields CASRGQALYNEQFF.

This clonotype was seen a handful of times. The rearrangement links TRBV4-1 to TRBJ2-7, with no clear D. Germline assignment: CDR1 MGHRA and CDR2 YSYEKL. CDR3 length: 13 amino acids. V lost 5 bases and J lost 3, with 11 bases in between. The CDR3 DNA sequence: TGCGCCAGCAGCGATACTCCCGGCTACGAGCAGTACTTC. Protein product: CASSDTPGYEQYF.

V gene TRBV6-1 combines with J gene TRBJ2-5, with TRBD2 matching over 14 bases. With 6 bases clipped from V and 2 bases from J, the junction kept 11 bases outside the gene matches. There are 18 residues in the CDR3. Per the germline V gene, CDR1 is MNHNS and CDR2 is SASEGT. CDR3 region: CASSRPGLAGEGQETQYF. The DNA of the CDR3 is TGTGCCAGCAGCCGACCGGGACTAGCGGGAGAGGGTCAAGAGACCCAGTACTTC.

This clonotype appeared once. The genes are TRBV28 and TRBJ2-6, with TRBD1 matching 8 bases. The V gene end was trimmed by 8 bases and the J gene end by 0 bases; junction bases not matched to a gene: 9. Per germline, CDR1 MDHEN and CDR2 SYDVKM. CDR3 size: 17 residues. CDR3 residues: CASQQGQGSSGANVLTF. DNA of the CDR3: TGTGCCAGCCAGCAAGGACAGGGAAGCTCTGGGGCCAACGTCCTGACTTTC.

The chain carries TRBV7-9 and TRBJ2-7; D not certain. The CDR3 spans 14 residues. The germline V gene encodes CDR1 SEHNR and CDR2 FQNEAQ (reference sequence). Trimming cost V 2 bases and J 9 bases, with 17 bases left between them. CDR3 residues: CASSLSPASRGQYF. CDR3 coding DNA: TGTGCCAGCAGCTTATCTCCCGCTAGTCGAGGGCAGTACTTC.

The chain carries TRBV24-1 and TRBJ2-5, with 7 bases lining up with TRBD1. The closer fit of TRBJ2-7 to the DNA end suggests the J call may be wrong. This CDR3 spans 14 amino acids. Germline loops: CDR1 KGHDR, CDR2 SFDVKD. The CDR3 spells CATSAGGSGYEQYF. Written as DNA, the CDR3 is TGTGCCACCAGTGCAGGGGGTTCGGGCTACGAGCAGTACTTC.

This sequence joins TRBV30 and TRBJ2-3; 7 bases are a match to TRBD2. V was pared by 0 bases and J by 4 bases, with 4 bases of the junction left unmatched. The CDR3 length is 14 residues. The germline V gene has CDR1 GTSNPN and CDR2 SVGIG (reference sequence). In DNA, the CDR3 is TGTGCCTGGAGTGTGGTGACTAGCTCAGATACGCAGTATTTT. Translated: CAWSVVTSSDTQYF.

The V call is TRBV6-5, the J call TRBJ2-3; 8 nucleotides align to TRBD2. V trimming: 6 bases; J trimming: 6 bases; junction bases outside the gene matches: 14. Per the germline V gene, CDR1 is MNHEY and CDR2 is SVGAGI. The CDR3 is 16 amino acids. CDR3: CASRGRTSRSGDTQYF. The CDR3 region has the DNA TGTGCCAGCAGGGGCCGGACTAGCCGGAGTGGGGATACGCAGTATTTT.

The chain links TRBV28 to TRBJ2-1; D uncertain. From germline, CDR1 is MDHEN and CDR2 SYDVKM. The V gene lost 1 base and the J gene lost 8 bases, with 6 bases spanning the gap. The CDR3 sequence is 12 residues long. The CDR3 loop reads CASSLLWDEQFF. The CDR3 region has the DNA TGTGCCAGCAGTTTATTATGGGATGAGCAGTTCTTC. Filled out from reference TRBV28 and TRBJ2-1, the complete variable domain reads DVKVTQSSRYLVKRTGEKVFLECVQDMDHENMFWYRQDPGLGLRLIYFSYDVKMKEKGDIPEGYSVSREKKERFSLILESASTNQTSMYLCASSLLWDEQFFGPGTRLTVL.

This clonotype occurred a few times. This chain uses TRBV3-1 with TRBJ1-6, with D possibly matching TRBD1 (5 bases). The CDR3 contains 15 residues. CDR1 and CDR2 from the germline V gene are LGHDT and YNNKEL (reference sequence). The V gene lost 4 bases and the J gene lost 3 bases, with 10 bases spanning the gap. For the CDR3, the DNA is TGTGCCAGCAGCCCCCCAGGGAGCTATAATTCACCCCTCCACTTT. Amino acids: CASSPPGSYNSPLHF.

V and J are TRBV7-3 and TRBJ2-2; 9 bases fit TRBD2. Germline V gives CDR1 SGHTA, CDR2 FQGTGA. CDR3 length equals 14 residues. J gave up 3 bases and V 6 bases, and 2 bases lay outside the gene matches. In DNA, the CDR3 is TGTGCCAGCAGTAGCGGGAGCGACACCGGGGAGCTGTTTTTT. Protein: CASSSGSDTGELFF. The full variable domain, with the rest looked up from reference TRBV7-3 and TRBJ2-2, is GAGVSQTPSNKVTEKGKYVELRCDPISGHTALYWYRQSLGQGPEFLIYFQGTGAADDSGLPNDRFFAVRPEGSVSTLKIQRTERGDSAVYLCASSSGSDTGELFFGEGSRLTVL.

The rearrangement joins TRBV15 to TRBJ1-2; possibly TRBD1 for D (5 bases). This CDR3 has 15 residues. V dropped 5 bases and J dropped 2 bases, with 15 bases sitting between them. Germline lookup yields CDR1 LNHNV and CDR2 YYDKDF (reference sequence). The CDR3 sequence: CATSGADRRNYGYTF. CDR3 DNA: TGTGCCACCAGCGGCGCTGACAGACGAAACTATGGCTACACCTTC.

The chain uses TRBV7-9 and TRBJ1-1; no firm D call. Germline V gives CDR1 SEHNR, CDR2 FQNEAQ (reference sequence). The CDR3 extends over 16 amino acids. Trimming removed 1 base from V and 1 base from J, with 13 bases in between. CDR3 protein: CASSLGNRFQNTEAFF. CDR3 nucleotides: TGTGCCAGCAGCTTAGGCAATCGGTTCCAGAACACTGAAGCTTTCTTT.

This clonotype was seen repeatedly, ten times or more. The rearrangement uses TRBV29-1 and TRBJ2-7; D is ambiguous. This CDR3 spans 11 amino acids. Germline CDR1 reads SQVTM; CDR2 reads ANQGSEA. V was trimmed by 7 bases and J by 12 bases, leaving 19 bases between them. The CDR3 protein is CSAAFGSERYF. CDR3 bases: TGCAGCGCCGCGTTCGGCTCAGAACGGTACTTC.

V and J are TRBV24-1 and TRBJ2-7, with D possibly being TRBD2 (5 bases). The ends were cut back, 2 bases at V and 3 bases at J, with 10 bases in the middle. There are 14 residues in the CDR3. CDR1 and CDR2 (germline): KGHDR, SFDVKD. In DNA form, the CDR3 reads TGTGCCACCAGTGATTCCTCACGGGGCTACGAGCAGTACTTC. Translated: CATSDSSRGYEQYF.

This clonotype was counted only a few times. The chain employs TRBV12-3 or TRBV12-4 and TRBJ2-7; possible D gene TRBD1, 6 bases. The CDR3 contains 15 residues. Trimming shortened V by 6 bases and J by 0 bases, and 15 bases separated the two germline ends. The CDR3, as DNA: TGTGCCAGCAGCCCTTCCGGGACAAGCTCCTACGAGCAGTACTTC. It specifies CASSPSGTSSYEQYF.

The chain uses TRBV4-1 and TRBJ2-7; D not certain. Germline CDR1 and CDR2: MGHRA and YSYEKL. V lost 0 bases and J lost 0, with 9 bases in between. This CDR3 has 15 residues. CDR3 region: CASSQDRDGSYEQYF. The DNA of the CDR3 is TGCGCCAGCAGCCAAGACCGAGACGGCTCCTACGAGCAGTACTTC.

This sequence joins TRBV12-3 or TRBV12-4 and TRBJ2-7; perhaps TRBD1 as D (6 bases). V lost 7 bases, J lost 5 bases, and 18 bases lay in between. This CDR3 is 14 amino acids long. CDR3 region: CASTKQGSRDEQYF. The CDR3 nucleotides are TGTGCCAGCACTAAACAGGGATCTAGGGACGAGCAGTACTTC.

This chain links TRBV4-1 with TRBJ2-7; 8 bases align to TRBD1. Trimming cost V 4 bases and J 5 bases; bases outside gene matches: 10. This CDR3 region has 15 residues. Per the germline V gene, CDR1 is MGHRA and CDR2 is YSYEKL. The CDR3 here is CASSRGAGGQNEQYF. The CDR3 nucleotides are TGCGCCAGCAGCCGGGGAGCAGGGGGCCAGAACGAGCAGTACTTC.

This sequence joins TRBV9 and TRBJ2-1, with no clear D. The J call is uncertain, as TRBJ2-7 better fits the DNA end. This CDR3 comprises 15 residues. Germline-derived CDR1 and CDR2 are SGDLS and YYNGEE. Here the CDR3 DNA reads TGTGCCAGCAGCGTAGTTTTAGTACCCTTCAATGAGCAGTACTTC. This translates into CASSVVLVPFNEQYF.

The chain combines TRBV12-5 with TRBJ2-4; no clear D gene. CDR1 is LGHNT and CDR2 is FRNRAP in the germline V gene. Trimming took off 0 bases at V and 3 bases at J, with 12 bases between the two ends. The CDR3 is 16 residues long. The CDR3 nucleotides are TGTGCTAGTGGTTTGGTAATTCCCCAAGGCAAAAACATTCAGTACTTC. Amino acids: CASGLVIPQGKNIQYF. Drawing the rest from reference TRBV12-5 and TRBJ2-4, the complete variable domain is DARVTQTPRHKVTEMGQEVTMRCQPILGHNTVFWYRQTMMQGLELLAYFRNRAPLDDSGMPKDRFSAEMPDATLATLKIQPSEPRDSAVYFCASGLVIPQGKNIQYFGAGTRLSVL.

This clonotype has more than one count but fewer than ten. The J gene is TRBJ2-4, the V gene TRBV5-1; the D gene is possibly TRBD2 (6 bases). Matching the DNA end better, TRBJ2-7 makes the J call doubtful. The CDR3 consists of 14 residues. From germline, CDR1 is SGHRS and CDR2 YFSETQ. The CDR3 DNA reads TGCGCCAGCAGCTCGATCTGGGAGGCCGACGAGCAGTACTTC. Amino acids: CASSSIWEADEQYF.

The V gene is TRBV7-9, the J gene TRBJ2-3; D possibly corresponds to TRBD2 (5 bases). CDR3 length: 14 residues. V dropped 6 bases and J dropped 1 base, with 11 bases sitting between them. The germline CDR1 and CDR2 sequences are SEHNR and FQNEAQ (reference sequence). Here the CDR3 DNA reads TGTGCCAGCAGGCCCGACGGGGGCACAGATACGCAGTATTTT. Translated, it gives CASRPDGGTDTQYF.